This T cell receptor (beta chain) was found in a study of T cells in Graves' hyperthyroidism and ophthalmopathy. Using RNA transcripts as the source, TCR beta CDR3 regions were amplified. HTBI primers were used for first-round RT-PCR of the TCR CDR3. From the multiplex PCR reads, TCRdb called clonotypes with MiXCR, one entry per CDR3 protein. The sample lists a few hundred thousand distinct CDR3 sequences; 15% to 20% were seen once. The CDR3 sequence is 15 residues long. Trimming took 4 bases from V and 7 from J, leaving 19 bases between them. Germline CDR1 LNHDA, CDR2 SQIVND (reference sequence). This clonotype was counted many times.

The chain links TRBV19 to TRBJ2-5; perhaps TRBD1 as D (5 bases). Source material: blood. The clonotype originates from a woman aged 40-49 years with Graves' ophthalmopathy. CDR3 nucleotides: TGTGCCAGTAGTAACTCGGACAAACCGAAGGGGACCCAGTACTTC. This codes for CASSNSDKPKGTQYF.